This entry features one T cell receptor beta chain sequence. Its antigen is as yet unknown. The sample comes from a study of naive and memory T cell subsets. General study results and limits: Especially in CD8 cells, naive repertoires contained a few larger clonotypes, possibly CD45RA-re-expressing memory cells.

Germline CDR1 is LNHDA and CDR2 is SQIVND (reference sequence). This CDR3 has 13 amino acids. V gave up 1 base and J gave up 2 bases, with 5 bases separating them. The beta constant-region primer was an equimolar mix of two oligonucleotides covering TRBC1 and TRBC2. Ligated cDNA was amplified by four rounds of PCR with nested alpha and beta constant-region primers and SP2. Ligation attached a single-stranded oligonucleotide with a 12-nucleotide UMI and the SP2 primer to the cDNA 3' end. TCRdb called the UMI-ligation and nested PCR reads again in MiXCR, with one record for every CDR3 protein. Here the sample spans over 90,000 distinct CDR3 sequences, about 11% being singletons.

Material for sequencing was naive CD4+ T cells from blood. This chain joins TRBV19 and TRBJ1-2; D not certain. This receptor was obtained from a human donor in good health. The CDR3 is CASSIGWNYGYTF. For the CDR3, the DNA is TGTGCCAGTAGTATAGGATGGAACTATGGCTACACCTTC. Full variable domain (remainder filled in from reference TRBV19 and TRBJ1-2): DGGITQSPKYLFRKEGQNVTLSCEQNLNHDAMYWYRQDPGQGLRLIYYSQIVNDFQKGDIAEGYSVSREKKESFPLTVTSAQKNPTAFYLCASSIGWNYGYTFGSGTRLTVV.